This entry is about one T cell receptor beta chain. The length of the CDR3 is 12 residues. CDR1 is SGHTA, CDR2 FQGNSA, per germline. Deletions cut 3 bases from V and 5 bases from J, with 7 bases between. The sample comes from a study of cytomegalovirus exposure and HLA in healthy donors. Researchers ran the PCR with 60 Vbeta and 13 Jbeta primers. In the original analysis: Approximately 11 million of the roughly 80 million unique TCR beta chains counted in a later analysis were shared. Sequencing used immunoSEQ multiplex PCR; TCRdb keeps in-frame clones, though not all of them. That table furnishes V, J and clone size, whereas the DNA furnished D and trimming. The sample gives 54,000 or so clones, less than 70% of which show up once; approximately 12% is in the top ten.

This rearrangement joins TRBV7-2 to TRBJ2-5; D uncertain. The clonotype was recovered from a human donor in good health. Specimen: PBMCs. CDR3 region: CASSFSRETQYF. The CDR3 DNA follows: TGTGCCAGCAGCTTCTCGCGGGAGACCCAGTACTTC.